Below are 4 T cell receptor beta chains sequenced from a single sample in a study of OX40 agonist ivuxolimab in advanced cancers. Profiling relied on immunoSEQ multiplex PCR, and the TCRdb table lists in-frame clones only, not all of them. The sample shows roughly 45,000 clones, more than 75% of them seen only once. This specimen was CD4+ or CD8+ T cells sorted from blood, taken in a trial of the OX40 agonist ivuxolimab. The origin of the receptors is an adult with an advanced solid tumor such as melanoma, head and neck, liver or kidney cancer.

For the CDR3, the DNA is TGCGCCAGCAGCTTGTCGTCAGGGTTTGATTCGAACACTGAAGCTTTCTTT. It yields the protein CASSLSSGFDSNTEAFF. The chain has TRBV5-1 and TRBJ1-1; possibly TRBD1 for D (5 bases). The CDR3 spans 17 residues. V dropped 1 base and J dropped 1 base, with 17 bases sitting between them. Germline CDR1 reads SGHRS; CDR2 reads YFSETQ.

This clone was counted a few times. CDR3 sequence: CASSSSGGTEAFF. The CDR3 DNA follows: TGTGCCAGCAGTTCATCAGGGGGGACTGAAGCTTTCTTT. The chain couples TRBV6-5 to TRBJ1-1; 7 nucleotides align to TRBD1. Germline trimming cut 4 bases from V and 5 bases from J; bases unmatched to any gene: 4. Germline V CDR1 and CDR2: MNHEY, SVGAGI. The CDR3 is made up of 13 amino acids.

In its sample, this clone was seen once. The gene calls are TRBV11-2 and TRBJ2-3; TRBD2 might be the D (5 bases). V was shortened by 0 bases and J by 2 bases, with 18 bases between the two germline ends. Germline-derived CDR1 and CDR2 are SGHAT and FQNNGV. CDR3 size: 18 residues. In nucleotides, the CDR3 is TGTGCCAGCAGCTTAGAAGCGGCTGGGAAGACCATCACAGATACGCAGTATTTT. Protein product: CASSLEAAGKTITDTQYF.

CDR3 sequence: CASSQTGGNEKLFF. The CDR3, as DNA: TGTGCCAGCAGCCAGACAGGGGGAAATGAAAAACTGTTTTTT. This chain links TRBV7-9 with TRBJ1-4; 9 nucleotides agree with TRBD1. The junction had 3 bases not matched to a gene; V was cut back by 5 bases and J by 5 bases. CDR3 length: 14 residues. Per germline, CDR1 SEHNR and CDR2 FQNEAQ (reference sequence). Drawing the rest from reference TRBV7-9 and TRBJ1-4, the complete variable domain is DTGVSQNPRHKITKRGQNVTFRCDPISEHNRLYWYRQTLGQGPEFLTYFQNEAQLEKSRLLSDRFSAERPKGSFSTLEIQRTEQGDSAMYLCASSQTGGNEKLFFGSGTQLSVL.